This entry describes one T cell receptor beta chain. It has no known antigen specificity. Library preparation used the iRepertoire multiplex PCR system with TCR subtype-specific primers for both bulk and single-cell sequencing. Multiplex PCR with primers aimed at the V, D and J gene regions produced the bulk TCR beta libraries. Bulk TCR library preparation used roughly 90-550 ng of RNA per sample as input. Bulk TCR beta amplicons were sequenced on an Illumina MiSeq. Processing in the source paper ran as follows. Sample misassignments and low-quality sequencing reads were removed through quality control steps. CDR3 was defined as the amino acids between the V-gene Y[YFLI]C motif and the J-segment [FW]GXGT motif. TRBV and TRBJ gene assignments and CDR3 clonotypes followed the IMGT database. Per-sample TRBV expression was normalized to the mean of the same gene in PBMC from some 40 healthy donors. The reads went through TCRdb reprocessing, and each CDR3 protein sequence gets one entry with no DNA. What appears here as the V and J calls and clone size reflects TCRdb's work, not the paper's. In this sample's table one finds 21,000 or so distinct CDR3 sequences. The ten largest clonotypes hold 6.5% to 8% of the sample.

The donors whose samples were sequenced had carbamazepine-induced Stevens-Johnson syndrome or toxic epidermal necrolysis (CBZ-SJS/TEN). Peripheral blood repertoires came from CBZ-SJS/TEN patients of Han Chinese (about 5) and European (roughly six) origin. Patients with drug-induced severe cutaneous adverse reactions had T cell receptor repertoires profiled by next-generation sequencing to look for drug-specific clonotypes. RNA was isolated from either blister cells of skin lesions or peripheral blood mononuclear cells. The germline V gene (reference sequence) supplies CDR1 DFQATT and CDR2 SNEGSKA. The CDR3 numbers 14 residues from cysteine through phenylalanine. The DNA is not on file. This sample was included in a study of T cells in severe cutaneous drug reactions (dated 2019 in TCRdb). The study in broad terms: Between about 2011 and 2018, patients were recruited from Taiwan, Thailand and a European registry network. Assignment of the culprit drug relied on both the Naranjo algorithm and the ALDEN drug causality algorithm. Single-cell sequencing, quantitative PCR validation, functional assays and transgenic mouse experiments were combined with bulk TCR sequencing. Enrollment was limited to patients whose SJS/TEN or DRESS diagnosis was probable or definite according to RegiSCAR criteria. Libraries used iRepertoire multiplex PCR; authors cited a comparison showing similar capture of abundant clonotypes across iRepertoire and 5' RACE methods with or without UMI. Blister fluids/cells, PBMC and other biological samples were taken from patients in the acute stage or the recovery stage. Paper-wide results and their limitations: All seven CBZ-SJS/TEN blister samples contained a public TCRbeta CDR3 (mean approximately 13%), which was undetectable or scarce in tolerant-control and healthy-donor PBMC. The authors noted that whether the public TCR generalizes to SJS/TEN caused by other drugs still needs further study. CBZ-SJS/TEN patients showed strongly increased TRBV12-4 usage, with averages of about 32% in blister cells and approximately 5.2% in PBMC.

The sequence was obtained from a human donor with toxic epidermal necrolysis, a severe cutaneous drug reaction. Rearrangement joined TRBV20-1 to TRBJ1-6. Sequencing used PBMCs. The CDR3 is CSARERGENSPLHF.